This TCR beta chain was identified in a study of Siglec-9 on CD8 T cells in melanoma. General study results and limits: An effector memory CD8+ subset marked by Siglec-9 reportedly appeared to gather in melanoma.

TCRdb keeps only in-frame clones here, not all; method: immunoSEQ multiplex PCR. The sample holds tens of thousands of clones; 75% to 85% are singletons and the top ten take 5.8%. Comment on this clone: Its specificity is not known.

CDR1 is LNHDA and CDR2 is SQIVND in the germline V gene (reference sequence). Trimming removed 4 bases from V and 3 bases from J; junction bases left unmatched: 4. This CDR3 comprises 14 residues. The sequenced material came from Siglec-9- CD8+ T cells sorted from blood. J is TRBJ1-1 and V is TRBV19; 8 positions agree with TRBD1. This receptor was identified in a human donor in good health. The CDR3 is CASSKGTGYTEAFF. CDR3 DNA sequence: TGTGCCAGTAGTAAAGGGACAGGATACACTGAAGCTTTCTTT.